This passage covers 4 T cell receptor beta chains from one sample sequenced in a study of blood T cell repertoires in COVID-19. The assay was immunoSEQ multiplex PCR, and TCRdb's table has in-frame clones only and misses some. The sample has 300,000 to 400,000 clones, roughly 86% seen once; the top ten hold roughly 7.1%. Sequencing was performed on peripheral blood. The receptor set was obtained from a woman between 45 and 60 years old who had recovered from COVID-19.

The CDR3 sequence: CASSRGLAGGTEQYF. In nucleotides, the CDR3 is TGTGCCAGCAGCCGTGGACTAGCGGGAGGGACTGAGCAGTACTTC. This chain links TRBV3-1 (or the pseudogene TRBV3-2) with TRBJ2-7, with 15 nucleotides matching TRBD2. Germline assignment: CDR1 LGHDT and CDR2 YNNKEL (reference sequence). Trimming cost V 4 bases and J 7 bases; bases outside gene matches: 5. This CDR3 has 15 residues.

V and J are TRBV28 and TRBJ1-2; D gene ambiguous. The CDR3 contains 12 residues. Trimming cost V 11 bases and J 7 bases, with 17 bases left between them. The V gene's germline CDR1 is MDHEN and CDR2 SYDVKM. The chain's CDR3 is CAASQSTAGYTF. DNA for the CDR3: TGTGCCGCCTCACAATCCACCGCTGGCTACACCTTC.

This sequence joins TRBV4-1 and TRBJ2-1; D possibly corresponds to TRBD1 (6 bases). CDR3 length: 17 amino acids. Germline CDR1 is MGHRA and CDR2 is YSYEKL. V dropped 1 base and J dropped 4 bases, with 17 bases sitting between them. For the CDR3, the DNA is TGCGCCAGCAGCCAAGGGGTTCTGGGCAGGGGATACAATGAGCAGTTCTTC. Amino acid sequence: CASSQGVLGRGYNEQFF.

The chain carries TRBV7-9 and TRBJ2-1; 10 nucleotides match TRBD2. V lost 2 bases, J lost 0 bases, and 7 bases stayed unmatched. The CDR3 consists of 18 residues. CDR1 and CDR2 (germline): SEHNR, FQNEAQ (reference sequence). CDR3 sequence reads: CASSLLAGAQSSYNEQFF. The CDR3 bases are TGTGCCAGCAGCTTACTAGCGGGGGCGCAGAGCTCCTACAATGAGCAGTTCTTC.